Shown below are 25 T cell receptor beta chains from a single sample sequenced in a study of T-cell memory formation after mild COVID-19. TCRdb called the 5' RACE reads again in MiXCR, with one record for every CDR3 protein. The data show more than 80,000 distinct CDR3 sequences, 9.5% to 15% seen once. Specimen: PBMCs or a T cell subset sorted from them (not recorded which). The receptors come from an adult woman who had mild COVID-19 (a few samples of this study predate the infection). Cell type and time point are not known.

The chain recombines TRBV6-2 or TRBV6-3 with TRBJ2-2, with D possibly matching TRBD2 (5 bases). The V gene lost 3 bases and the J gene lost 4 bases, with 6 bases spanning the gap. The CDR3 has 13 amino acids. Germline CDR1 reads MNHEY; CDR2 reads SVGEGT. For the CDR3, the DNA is TGTGCCAGCAGTTATGGGAGCACCGGGGAGCTGTTTTTT. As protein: CASSYGSTGELFF.

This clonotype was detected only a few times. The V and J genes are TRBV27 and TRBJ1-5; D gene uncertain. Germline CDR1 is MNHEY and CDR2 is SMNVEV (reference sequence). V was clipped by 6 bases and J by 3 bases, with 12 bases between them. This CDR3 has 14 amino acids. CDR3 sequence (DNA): TGTGCCAGCAGCTCGATGGGCCACAATCAGCCCCAGCATTTT. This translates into CASSSMGHNQPQHF.

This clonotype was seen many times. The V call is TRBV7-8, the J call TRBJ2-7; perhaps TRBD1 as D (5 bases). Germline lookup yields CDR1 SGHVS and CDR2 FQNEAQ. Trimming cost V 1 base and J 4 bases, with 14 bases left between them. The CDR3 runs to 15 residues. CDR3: CASSLVARRVYEQYF. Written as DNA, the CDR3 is TGTGCCAGCAGCTTAGTCGCCCGCAGGGTGTACGAGCAGTACTTC.

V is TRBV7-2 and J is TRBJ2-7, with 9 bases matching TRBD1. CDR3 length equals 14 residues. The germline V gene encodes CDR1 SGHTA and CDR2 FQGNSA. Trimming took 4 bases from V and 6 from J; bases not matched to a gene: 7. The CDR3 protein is CASSSGTGLPEQYF. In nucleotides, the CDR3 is TGTGCCAGCAGCTCCGGGACAGGGCTTCCCGAGCAGTACTTC.

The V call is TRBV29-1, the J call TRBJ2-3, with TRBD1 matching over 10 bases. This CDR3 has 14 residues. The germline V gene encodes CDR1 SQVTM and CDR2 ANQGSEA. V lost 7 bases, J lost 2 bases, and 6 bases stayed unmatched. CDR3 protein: CSEMGQGNTDTQYF. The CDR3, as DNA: TGCAGCGAAATGGGACAGGGGAACACAGATACGCAGTATTTT.

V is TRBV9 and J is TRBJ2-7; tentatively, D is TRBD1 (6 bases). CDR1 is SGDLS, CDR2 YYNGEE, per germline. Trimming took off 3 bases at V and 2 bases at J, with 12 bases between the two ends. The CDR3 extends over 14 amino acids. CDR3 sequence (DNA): TGTGCCAGCAGCGACGGGGACAATACCTACGAGCAGTACTTC. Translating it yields CASSDGDNTYEQYF.

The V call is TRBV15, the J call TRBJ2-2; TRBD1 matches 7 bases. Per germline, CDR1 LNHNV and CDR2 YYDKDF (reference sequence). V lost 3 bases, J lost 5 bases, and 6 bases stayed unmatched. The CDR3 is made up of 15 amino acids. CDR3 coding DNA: TGTGCCACCAGCAGCTCAGGGGGATGGACCGGGGAGCTGTTTTTT. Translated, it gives CATSSSGGWTGELFF.

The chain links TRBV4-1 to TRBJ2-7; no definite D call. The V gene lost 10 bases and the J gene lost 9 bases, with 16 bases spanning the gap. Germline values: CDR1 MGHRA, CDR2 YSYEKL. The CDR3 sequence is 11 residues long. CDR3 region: CATMDSSGQYF. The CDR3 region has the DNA TGCGCCACCATGGATTCCTCCGGGCAGTACTTC.

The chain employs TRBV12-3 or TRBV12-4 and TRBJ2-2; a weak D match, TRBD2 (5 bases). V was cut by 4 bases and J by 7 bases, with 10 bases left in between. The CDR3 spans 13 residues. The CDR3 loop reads CASSYGIHGELFF. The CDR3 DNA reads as TGTGCCAGCAGTTACGGGATACACGGGGAGCTGTTTTTT.

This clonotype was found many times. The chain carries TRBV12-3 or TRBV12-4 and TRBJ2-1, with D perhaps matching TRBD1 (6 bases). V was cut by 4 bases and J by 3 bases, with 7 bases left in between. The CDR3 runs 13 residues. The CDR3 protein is CASSWDIYNEQFF. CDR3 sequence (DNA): TGTGCCAGCAGTTGGGACATCTACAATGAGCAGTTCTTC.

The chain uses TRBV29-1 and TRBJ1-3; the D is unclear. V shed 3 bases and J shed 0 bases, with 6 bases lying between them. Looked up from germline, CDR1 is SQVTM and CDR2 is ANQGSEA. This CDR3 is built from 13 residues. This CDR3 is CSVEPPSGNTIYF. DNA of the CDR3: TGCAGCGTTGAGCCCCCCTCTGGAAACACCATATATTTT.

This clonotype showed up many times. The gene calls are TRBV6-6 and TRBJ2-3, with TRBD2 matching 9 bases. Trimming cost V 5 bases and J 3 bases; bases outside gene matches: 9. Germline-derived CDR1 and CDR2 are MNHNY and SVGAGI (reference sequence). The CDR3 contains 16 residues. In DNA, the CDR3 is TGTGCCAGCAGTGACAATGCGGGGGGGCCGACAGATACGCAGTATTTT. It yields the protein CASSDNAGGPTDTQYF.

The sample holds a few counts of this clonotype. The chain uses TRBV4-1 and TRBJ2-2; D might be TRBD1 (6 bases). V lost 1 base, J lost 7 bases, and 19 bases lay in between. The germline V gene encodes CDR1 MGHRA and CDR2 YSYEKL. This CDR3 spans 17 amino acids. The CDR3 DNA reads TGCGCCAGCAGCCAAGGACCAGTGACAGGCGGTAACGGGGAGCTGTTTTTT. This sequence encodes CASSQGPVTGGNGELFF.

Written as DNA, the CDR3 is TGCAGTGCTAGAGATCGAGGACAGGGAGGTATCGAGCAGTACTTC. Translated: CSARDRGQGGIEQYF. This chain connects TRBV20-1 to TRBJ2-7; TRBD1 agrees at 8 bases. With 0 bases clipped from V and 6 bases from J, the junction kept 10 bases outside the gene matches. This CDR3 contains 15 residues. Per the germline V gene, CDR1 is DFQATT and CDR2 is SNEGSKA (reference sequence).

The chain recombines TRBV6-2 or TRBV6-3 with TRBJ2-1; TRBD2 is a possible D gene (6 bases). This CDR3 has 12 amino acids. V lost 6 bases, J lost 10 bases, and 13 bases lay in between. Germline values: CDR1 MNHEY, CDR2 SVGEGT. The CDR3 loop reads CASSPRGLEQFF. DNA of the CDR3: TGTGCCAGCAGCCCCCGGGGGTTGGAGCAGTTCTTC.

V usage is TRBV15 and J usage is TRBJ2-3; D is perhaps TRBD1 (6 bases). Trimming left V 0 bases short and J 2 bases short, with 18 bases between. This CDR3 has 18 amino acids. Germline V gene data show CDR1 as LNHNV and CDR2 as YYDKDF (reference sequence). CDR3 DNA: TGTGCCACCAGCAGAGATCGGCACACACAGGGACCCACAGATACGCAGTATTTT. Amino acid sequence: CATSRDRHTQGPTDTQYF.

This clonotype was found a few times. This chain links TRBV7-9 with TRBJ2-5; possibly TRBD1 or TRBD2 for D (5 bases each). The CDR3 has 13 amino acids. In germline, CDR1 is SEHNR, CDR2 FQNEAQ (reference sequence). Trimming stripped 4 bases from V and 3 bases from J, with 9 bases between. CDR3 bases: TGTGCCAGCAGCTGGGACGTCGAAGAGACCCAGTACTTC. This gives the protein CASSWDVEETQYF.

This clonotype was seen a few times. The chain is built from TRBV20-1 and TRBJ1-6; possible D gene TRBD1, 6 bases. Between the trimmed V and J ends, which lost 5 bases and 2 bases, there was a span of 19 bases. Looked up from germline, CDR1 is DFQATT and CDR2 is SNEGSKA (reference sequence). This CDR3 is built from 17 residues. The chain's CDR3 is CSASNPGHNTYNSPLHF. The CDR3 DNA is TGCAGTGCTTCAAATCCGGGACACAATACCTATAATTCACCCCTCCACTTT.

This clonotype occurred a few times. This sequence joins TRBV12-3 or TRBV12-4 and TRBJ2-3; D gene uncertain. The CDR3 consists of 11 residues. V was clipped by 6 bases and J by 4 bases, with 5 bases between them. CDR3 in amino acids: CASSDSDTQYF. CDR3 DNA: TGTGCCAGCAGCGATTCAGATACGCAGTATTTT.

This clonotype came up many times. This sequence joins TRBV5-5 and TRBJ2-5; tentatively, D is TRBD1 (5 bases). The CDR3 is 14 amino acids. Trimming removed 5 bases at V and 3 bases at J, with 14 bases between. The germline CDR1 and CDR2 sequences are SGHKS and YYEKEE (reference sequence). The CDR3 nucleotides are TGTGCCAGCAGGCACCTAGGACACGAAGAGACCCAGTACTTC. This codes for CASRHLGHEETQYF.

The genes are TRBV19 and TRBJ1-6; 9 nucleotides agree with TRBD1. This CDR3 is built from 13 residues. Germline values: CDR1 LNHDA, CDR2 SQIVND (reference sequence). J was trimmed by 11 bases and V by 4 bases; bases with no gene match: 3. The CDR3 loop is CASSKGQGAPLHF. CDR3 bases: TGTGCCAGTAGTAAGGGACAGGGCGCACCCCTCCACTTT.

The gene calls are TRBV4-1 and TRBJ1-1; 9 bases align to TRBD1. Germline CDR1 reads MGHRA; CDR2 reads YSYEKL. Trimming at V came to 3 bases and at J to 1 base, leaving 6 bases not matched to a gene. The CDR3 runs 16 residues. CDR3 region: CASSHDPDRGNTEAFF. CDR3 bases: TGCGCCAGCAGCCATGATCCGGACAGGGGGAACACTGAAGCTTTCTTT.

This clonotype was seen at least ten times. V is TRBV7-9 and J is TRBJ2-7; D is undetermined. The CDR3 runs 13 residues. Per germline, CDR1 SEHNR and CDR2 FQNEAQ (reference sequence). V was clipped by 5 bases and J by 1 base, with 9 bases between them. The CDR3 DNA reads TGTGCCAGCAGCCGAAAAACATCCTACGAGCAGTACTTC. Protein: CASSRKTSYEQYF. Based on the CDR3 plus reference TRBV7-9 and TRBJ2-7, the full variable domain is DTGVSQNPRHKITKRGQNVTFRCDPISEHNRLYWYRQTLGQGPEFLTYFQNEAQLEKSRLLSDRFSAERPKGSFSTLEIQRTEQGDSAMYLCASSRKTSYEQYFGPGTRLTVT.

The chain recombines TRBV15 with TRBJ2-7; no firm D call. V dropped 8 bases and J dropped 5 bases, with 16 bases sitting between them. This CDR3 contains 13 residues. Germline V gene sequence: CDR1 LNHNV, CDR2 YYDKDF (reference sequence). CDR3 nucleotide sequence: TGTGCCACCTCTTCCAGGCGGTACGACGAGCAGTACTTC. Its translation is CATSSRRYDEQYF.

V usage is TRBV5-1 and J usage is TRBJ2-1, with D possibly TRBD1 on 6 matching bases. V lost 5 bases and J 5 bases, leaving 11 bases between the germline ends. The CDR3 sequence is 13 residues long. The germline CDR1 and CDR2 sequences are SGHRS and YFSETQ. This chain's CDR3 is CASRRQGHNEQFF. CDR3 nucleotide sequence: TGCGCCAGCAGGCGCCAGGGGCACAATGAGCAGTTCTTC.